The 25 T cell receptor beta chains presented below share a single source sample, sequenced in a study of beta chain features in type 1 diabetes. The sequenced template was cDNA made from the entire isolated RNA. Some clones are missing from TCRdb's copy, which holds only in-frame ones; the method was immunoSEQ multiplex PCR. The data show under 500,000 clones, with 30% seen just once and almost 0.065% held by the top ten. The material sequenced was naive CD4+ T cells from blood. Receptors were obtained from a man aged 18 to 35 in good health.

This clone was counted only a few times. The chain couples TRBV29-1 to TRBJ2-7; 9 bases fit TRBD1. The CDR3 covers 12 residues. Germline CDR1 and CDR2: SQVTM and ANQGSEA. Trimming took 6 bases from V and 5 from J; bases not matched to a gene: 5. CDR3 loop: CSVGTGSHEQYF. For the CDR3, the DNA is TGCAGCGTCGGGACAGGGAGCCACGAGCAGTACTTC.

This sequence joins TRBV5-1 and TRBJ2-7; no clear D gene. Looked up from germline, CDR1 is SGHRS and CDR2 is YFSETQ. V lost 0 bases and J lost 4, with 5 bases in between. The CDR3 is 12 amino acids. The CDR3 sequence: CASSLERYEQYF. The CDR3, as DNA: TGCGCCAGCAGCTTGGAAAGATACGAGCAGTACTTC.

The CDR3 spells CSVKLYNEQFF. In nucleotides, the CDR3 is TGCAGTGTAAAGCTATACAATGAGCAGTTCTTC. This chain connects TRBV20-1 to TRBJ2-1; D remains ambiguous. Germline loops: CDR1 DFQATT, CDR2 SNEGSKA (reference sequence). The CDR3 is made up of 11 amino acids. The V end was cut by 7 bases, the J end by 4 bases, with 8 bases between.

This chain links TRBV28 with TRBJ1-1; maybe TRBD1 (6 bases). The V end was cut by 5 bases, the J end by 0 bases, with 13 bases between. Germline V gene lookup returns CDR1 MDHEN and CDR2 SYDVKM. The CDR3 is made up of 15 amino acids. The CDR3 nucleotides are TGTGCCAGCAGTCCCGGGACACTTTTGAACACTGAAGCTTTCTTT. This encodes CASSPGTLLNTEAFF.

In its sample, this clone was seen a few times. The V gene is TRBV11-2, the J gene TRBJ2-3; no firm D call. The germline V gene has CDR1 SGHAT and CDR2 FQNNGV. The CDR3 sequence is 14 residues long. Between the trimmed V and J ends, which lost 1 base and 0 bases, there was a span of 5 bases. The CDR3 here is CASSLAASTDTQYF. The CDR3 bases are TGTGCCAGCAGCTTAGCGGCTAGCACAGATACGCAGTATTTT.

This clone was picked up a small number of times. The chain employs TRBV5-6 and TRBJ2-1, with 11 bases aligning to TRBD2. This CDR3 has 15 residues. V lost 4 bases, J lost 7 bases, and 7 bases stayed unmatched. Germline CDR1 reads SGHDT; CDR2 reads YYEEEE. Here the CDR3 reads CASSSTSGSRNEQFF. The CDR3 region has the DNA TGTGCCAGCAGCAGTACTAGCGGGAGTAGAAATGAGCAGTTCTTC.

This clone has only a few counts. The chain links TRBV25-1 to TRBJ2-6; TRBD1 matches at 11 bases. The CDR3 totals 18 residues. Trimming cost V 4 bases and J 3 bases; bases outside gene matches: 8. From germline, CDR1 is MGHDK and CDR2 SYGVNS. The CDR3 bases are TGTGCCAGCAGTGGGACAGGGGGCCCCCACTTTGGGGCCAACGTCCTGACTTTC. Translation: CASSGTGGPHFGANVLTF.

This clone was picked up a small number of times. V usage is TRBV6-5 and J usage is TRBJ2-7; 10 nucleotides agree with TRBD1. The CDR3 is made up of 15 amino acids. In germline, CDR1 is MNHEY, CDR2 SVGAGI. V was clipped by 5 bases and J by 8 bases; unmatched bases: 12. The CDR3 nucleotides are TGTGCCAGCAGTCCCGTAGGGACAGGGGCCTCCCAGCAGTACTTC. It encodes CASSPVGTGASQQYF.

This clone was picked up a small number of times. CDR3 sequence reads: CASSFRDSGTDTQYF. As DNA, the CDR3 is TGTGCCAGCAGCTTCAGGGACAGCGGCACAGATACGCAGTATTTT. The chain uses TRBV7-9 and TRBJ2-3, with 7 bases identical to TRBD1. In germline, CDR1 is SEHNR, CDR2 FQNEAQ (reference sequence). This CDR3 comprises 15 residues. The ends lost 3 bases at V and 1 base at J; junction bases unmatched: 4.

The genes are TRBV30 and TRBJ1-1, with TRBD1 identical over 10 bases. Germline CDR1 reads GTSNPN; CDR2 reads SVGIG (reference sequence). CDR3 length: 16 amino acids. V dropped 3 bases and J dropped 5; count of bases not matched to a gene: 12. The CDR3 protein is CAWRMTGGASLTEAFF. The DNA for the CDR3 is TGTGCCTGGAGGATGACAGGGGGCGCATCTCTGACTGAAGCTTTCTTT.

V gene TRBV19 combines with J gene TRBJ2-7; 11 bases agree with TRBD2. Germline-derived CDR1 and CDR2 are LNHDA and SQIVND (reference sequence). This CDR3 is built from 14 residues. Trimming cost V 7 bases and J 5 bases; bases outside gene matches: 7. CDR3 sequence: CASTQTSGKNEQYF. The CDR3 DNA is TGTGCCAGTACCCAGACTAGCGGGAAGAACGAGCAGTACTTC.

Notes on this clone: At one end, the junction sequence differs from germline, possibly due to a read error. The chain recombines TRBV7-2 with TRBJ2-7, with no clear D. Germline assignment: CDR1 SGHTA and CDR2 FQGNSA. This CDR3 has 15 amino acids. DNA of the CDR3: TGTGCCAGCAGCGTAGCCCGGGCCGTCTCCTACGAGCAGTACTTC. It specifies CASSVARAVSYEQYF.

V gene TRBV6-1 combines with J gene TRBJ2-5, with 15 bases that match TRBD2. J lost 2 bases, V lost 3 bases, and 1 base had no gene match. CDR3 length: 16 residues. In germline, CDR1 is MNHNS, CDR2 SASEGT. CDR3 sequence reads: CASSEGLAGGQETQYF. The CDR3 DNA sequence: TGTGCCAGCAGTGAGGGACTAGCGGGAGGTCAAGAGACCCAGTACTTC.

This clone has more than one count but fewer than ten. Other DNA sequences in the same sample also yield this CDR3. The J gene is TRBJ1-1, the V gene TRBV7-2; D remains unclear. Trimming removed 3 bases at V and 1 base at J, with 6 bases between. This CDR3 contains 13 residues. Looked up from germline, CDR1 is SGHTA and CDR2 is FQGNSA. The CDR3 reads CASSLSGNTEAFF. Written as DNA, the CDR3 is TGTGCCAGCAGCTTGTCAGGGAACACTGAAGCTTTCTTT.

The genes are TRBV2 and TRBJ1-5; D is undetermined. Germline V CDR1 and CDR2: SNHLY, FYNNEI. The length of the CDR3 is 14 residues. Trimming pared 2 bases from V and 0 bases from J, leaving 5 bases between. CDR3 in amino acids: CASSERSSNQPQHF. In DNA form, the CDR3 reads TGTGCCAGCAGTGAACGGTCTAGCAATCAGCCCCAGCATTTT.

The chain employs TRBV30 and TRBJ1-4; tentatively, D is TRBD1 (6 bases). From germline, CDR1 is GTSNPN and CDR2 SVGIG (reference sequence). CDR3 size: 14 residues. V was clipped by 0 bases and J by 7 bases, with 12 bases between them. The CDR3 is CAWSVPRGGEKLFF. CDR3 in DNA: TGTGCCTGGAGTGTACCCAGGGGCGGTGAAAAACTGTTTTTT.

The chain uses TRBV30 and TRBJ1-3; the D is unclear. The CDR3 runs 17 residues. Germline V gives CDR1 GTSNPN, CDR2 SVGIG (reference sequence). V lost 1 base to trimming and J lost 0 bases, with 16 bases between them. The CDR3: CAWSGVPRTASGNTIYF. The CDR3 DNA sequence: TGTGCCTGGAGTGGCGTACCCAGGACTGCCTCTGGAAACACCATATATTTT. The whole variable domain, remainder taken from reference TRBV30 and TRBJ1-3, is SQTIHQWPATLVQPVGSPLSLECTVEGTSNPNLYWYRQAAGRGLQLLFYSVGIGQISSEVPQNLSASRPQDRQFILSSKKLLLSDSGFYLCAWSGVPRTASGNTIYFGEGSWLTVV.

V usage is TRBV11-3 and J usage is TRBJ2-1; D remains ambiguous. The CDR3 has 16 amino acids. The V and J ends lost 5 bases and 0 bases respectively, with 14 bases between them. Germline values: CDR1 SGHNT, CDR2 YENEEA. The CDR3 DNA is TGTGCCAGCAGCCTAAACCCTAGGAGCTCCTACAATGAGCAGTTCTTC. It specifies CASSLNPRSSYNEQFF.

The chain is built from TRBV28 and TRBJ2-7, with D perhaps matching TRBD2 (6 bases). Germline V CDR1 and CDR2: MDHEN, SYDVKM. CDR3 length: 16 amino acids. Trimming removed 5 bases from V and 2 bases from J, with 19 bases in between. CDR3 DNA sequence: TGTGCCAGCAGTACCCGTTGGGGGGTAGGAACCTACGAGCAGTACTTC. Translating it yields CASSTRWGVGTYEQYF. Drawing the rest from reference TRBV28 and TRBJ2-7, the complete variable domain is DVKVTQSSRYLVKRTGEKVFLECVQDMDHENMFWYRQDPGLGLRLIYFSYDVKMKEKGDIPEGYSVSREKKERFSLILESASTNQTSMYLCASSTRWGVGTYEQYFGPGTRLTVT.

The chain carries TRBV30 and TRBJ2-6; perhaps D is TRBD1 or TRBD2 (5 bases each). V was shortened by 2 bases and J by 2 bases, with 7 bases between the two germline ends. The CDR3 extends over 14 amino acids. CDR1 GTSNPN and CDR2 SVGIG come from the germline V gene (reference sequence). CDR3 in DNA: TGTGCCTGGAGTAGAGGGGCTGGGGCCAACGTCCTGACTTTC. This sequence encodes CAWSRGAGANVLTF.

V gene TRBV5-1 combines with J gene TRBJ2-7, with 14 bases lining up with TRBD2. The CDR3 loop spans 16 amino acids. Germline V gives CDR1 SGHRS, CDR2 YFSETQ. V shed 4 bases, J shed 5 bases, and the junction held 8 bases outside the gene matches. The CDR3 loop is CASSAGTSGGQNEQYF. Written as DNA, the CDR3 is TGCGCCAGCAGCGCAGGGACTAGCGGGGGCCAGAACGAGCAGTACTTC.

The rearrangement links TRBV6-1 to TRBJ2-5, with D tentatively TRBD2 (6 bases). Trimming took 8 bases from V and 1 from J, leaving 11 bases between them. The CDR3 covers 13 residues. Germline V lookup: CDR1 MNHNS, CDR2 SASEGT. The CDR3 spells CASGGTAQETQYF. For the CDR3, the DNA is TGTGCCAGCGGGGGGACGGCCCAAGAGACCCAGTACTTC.

The chain couples TRBV7-9 to TRBJ2-2, with unresolved D. The V gene's germline CDR1 is SEHNR and CDR2 FQNEAQ (reference sequence). The CDR3 spans 14 residues. V lost 1 base to trimming and J lost 6 bases, with 9 bases between them. The CDR3 DNA follows: TGTGCCAGCAGCTTAGTTCACCAAGCCGGGGAGCTGTTTTTT. It encodes CASSLVHQAGELFF.

This clone was detected only a few times. The genes are TRBV11-2 and TRBJ1-1; no reliable D call. The CDR3 contains 13 residues. V was pared by 5 bases and J by 6 bases, with 13 bases between. Germline CDR1 and CDR2: SGHAT and FQNNGV. The CDR3 reads CASSPIWEAEAFF. As DNA, the CDR3 is TGTGCCAGCAGCCCGATATGGGAAGCTGAAGCTTTCTTT.

This chain connects TRBV4-1 to TRBJ2-7; 10 bases are a match to TRBD2. The germline V gene has CDR1 MGHRA and CDR2 YSYEKL. The CDR3 has 16 residues. V gave up 1 base and J gave up 3 bases; unmatched junction bases: 6. The DNA for the CDR3 is TGCGCCAGCAGCCAAGTGGCTAGCGGGAGTTTCTACGAGCAGTACTTC. Translating gives CASSQVASGSFYEQYF.